This entry is about one T cell receptor (beta chain). This record comes from a study of blood T cell repertoires in COVID-19. Study information: Samples representing acute and convalescent COVID-19 were sourced from the United States, Italy and Spain. T cells, B-cell-depleted T cells, or PBMCs supplied cDNA or gDNA.

Per the authors' pipeline: Estimation of nucleated cell counts relied on the amplification of reference gene primers. The repertoire was sequenced with immunoSEQ multiplex PCR; TCRdb's copy has only in-frame clones and lacks some. That table furnishes V, J and clone size, whereas the DNA furnished D and trimming. The sample has about 120,000 clones; 70% to 90% are singletons. Germline V gene lookup returns CDR1 LGHNA and CDR2 YSLEER. The CDR3 covers 16 residues. V shed 4 bases and J shed 5 bases, with 17 bases lying between them. The rearrangement joins TRBV4-3 to TRBJ1-4, with a possible D match to TRBD1 (5 bases). The sequence was collected from a man between 65 and 85 years old who had recovered from COVID-19. What was sequenced was peripheral blood. Here the CDR3 reads CASSPTDGGSNEKLFF. CDR3 DNA: TGCGCCAGCAGCCCAACTGACGGGGGTTCCAATGAAAAACTGTTTTTT.